This is a list of T cell receptor beta chains from one sample in a study of blood T cell repertoires in COVID-19. Generated by immunoSEQ multiplex PCR, the TCRdb table keeps only in-frame clones and is missing some. The profile shows approximately 74,000 clones, more than 75% of them singletons. Sequences were obtained from peripheral blood. The receptors were sampled from a woman aged 60-75 years with acute or convalescent COVID-19. Each CDR3 is given with its conserved first and last residue. The D gene is left open where the match is weak. A row's size may be missing; if present it is once, few, many or a size class.

CDR3 DNA | CDR3 protein | D gene | J gene | V gene | clone size
TGTGCCAGCTCAACTGATGAGCAGTTCTTC | CASSTDEQFF | . | TRBJ2-1 | TRBV18 | .
TGTGCCAGCAGCTTCGGACTAGCGGGAGCCTCTGAGCAGTTCTTC | CASSFGLAGASEQFF | TRBD2 | TRBJ2-1 | TRBV11-3 | .
TGTGCCAGCAGCTTAGCTGGGCCAGATACGCAGTATTTT | CASSLAGPDTQYF | . | TRBJ2-3 | TRBV11-2 | .
TGCAGTGCATGGGAGACCACTGAAGCTTTCTTT | CSAWETTEAFF | . | TRBJ1-1 | TRBV20-1 | .
TGCGCCAGCAGGAGCGGGGGGGCTATAGATACGCAGTATTTT | CASRSGGAIDTQYF | TRBD2 | TRBJ2-3 | TRBV5-1 | .
TGTGCCAGCAGCTTGGGGGGGGGTATTAGTGAAAAACTGTTTTTT | CASSLGGGISEKLFF | . | TRBJ1-4 | TRBV5-4 | .
TGCGCCAGCAGCTTCGGTGACAGGGGGAATGAGCAGTTCTTC | CASSFGDRGNEQFF | TRBD1 | TRBJ2-1 | TRBV5-1 | .
TGTGCCAGCAGCTTACGGCGGGGGCCCCAAGAGACCCAGTACTTC | CASSLRRGPQETQYF | . | TRBJ2-5 | TRBV7-2 | .
TGTGCCAGCAGCGGGACGAGGGGGCTTGGCAGCAATCAGCCCCAGCATTTT | CASSGTRGLGSNQPQHF | TRBD1 | TRBJ1-5 | TRBV5-6 | .
TGTGCCAGCAGCCCCAGCGGGGGACGGCCCCAGCATTTT | CASSPSGGRPQHF | . | TRBJ1-5 | TRBV3-1/TRBV3-2 | .
TGTGCCAGCAGTTTCGCCGGGACAGGGGAAACCCTCCACTTT | CASSFAGTGETLHF | TRBD1 | TRBJ1-6 | TRBV27 | .
TGTGCCAGTAGTATGGCCCGAAATGAAAAACTGTTTTTT | CASSMARNEKLFF | . | TRBJ1-4 | TRBV19 | .
TGTGCCAGCAGTTTGATTAGACAGGCATACAATGAGCAGTTCTTC | CASSLIRQAYNEQFF | . | TRBJ2-1 | TRBV28 | .
TGTGCCACCAGCAGTGGATTAGGGAGTTCGAACACCATATATTTT | CATSSGLGSSNTIYF | . | TRBJ1-3 | TRBV15 | .
TGTGCCAGAAGCTTGTCAGGGGGCCGGCAGCCCCAGCATTTT | CARSLSGGRQPQHF | TRBD1 | TRBJ1-5 | TRBV5-3 | .
TGTGCCAGCCGTCATCAGGGTGGTGTCACCGGGGAGCTGTTTTTT | CASRHQGGVTGELFF | . | TRBJ2-2 | TRBV6-4 | .
TGCGCCAGCAGCTTTAGCCAGGGGGTCCAAGAGACCCAGTACTTC | CASSFSQGVQETQYF | TRBD1 | TRBJ2-5 | TRBV5-1 | .
TGTGCTAGTGGTCCGGACAGGGGGGTTAACTATGGCTACACCTTC | CASGPDRGVNYGYTF | TRBD1 | TRBJ1-2 | TRBV12-5 | few
TGCGCCAGCAGCTTGGCCGGGAGGCTGAGTCGGATGGGCTACACCTTC | CASSLAGRLSRMGYTF | . | TRBJ1-2 | TRBV5-1 | .
TGTGCCAGCAGTGTATCCCTGTCTGAAGCTTTCTTT | CASSVSLSEAFF | . | TRBJ1-1 | TRBV2 | .
TGTGCCAGCAGCCAAGACTGGGAGGGAGATTCACCCCTCCACTTT | CASSQDWEGDSPLHF | . | TRBJ1-6 | TRBV4-2 | .
TGTGCCAGCAGTCCGACAGGGCGGGTCCAAGAGACCCAGTACTTC | CASSPTGRVQETQYF | TRBD1 | TRBJ2-5 | TRBV27 | .
TGCGCCAGCAGTGAGTCGGGGCATACGCAGTATTTT | CASSESGHTQYF | . | TRBJ2-3 | TRBV10-2 | .
TGTGCCAGCAGTTCTCGACAGGGAGCTGGCTACACCTTC | CASSSRQGAGYTF | TRBD1 | TRBJ1-2 | TRBV7-3 | .
TGTGCCAGCAGCACGGGACAGGGAAATCAGCCCCAGCATTTT | CASSTGQGNQPQHF | TRBD1 | TRBJ1-5 | TRBV9 | .
TGTGCCAGCAGCGGACAGGGGGCGCCCACCGGGGAGCTGTTTTTT | CASSGQGAPTGELFF | TRBD1 | TRBJ2-2 | TRBV6-2/TRBV6-3 | .
TGTGCCAGCAGCTTCGCCGGGGGGCGCTCTGGAAACACCATATATTTT | CASSFAGGRSGNTIYF | . | TRBJ1-3 | TRBV11-2 | .
TGCGCCAGCAGCGCCGCGGGAGGTGATACGCAGTATTTT | CASSAAGGDTQYF | TRBD2 | TRBJ2-3 | TRBV5-1 | .
TGTGCCAGCAGTGAAGCTAGGGGGCGGCACTATGGCTACACCTTC | CASSEARGRHYGYTF | TRBD1 | TRBJ1-2 | TRBV6-1 | .
TGTGCCAGCTCACGGAACCAGGGGGGCCTCCACTTT | CASSRNQGGLHF | TRBD1 | TRBJ1-6 | TRBV18 | .
TGTGCCAGCAGCCAAGGCCCCGGGACTAGCGGGAGGGTAGATACGCAGTATTTT | CASSQGPGTSGRVDTQYF | TRBD2 | TRBJ2-3 | TRBV4-2 | .
TGTGCCAGCAGTTATAACAGGGGACCGTTTAGGTATGGCTACACCTTC | CASSYNRGPFRYGYTF | TRBD1 | TRBJ1-2 | TRBV27 | .
TGTGCCAGCGGGCAGGCAATTGGCTACACCTTC | CASGQAIGYTF | . | TRBJ1-2 | TRBV6-5 | .
TGCGCCAGCAGCCAAGATGACAGGGGGGATAGCAATCAGCCCCAGCATTTT | CASSQDDRGDSNQPQHF | TRBD1 | TRBJ1-5 | TRBV4-1 | few
TGTGCCAGCAGCAAGACAGGGGGCTCCTATAATTCACCCCTCCACTTT | CASSKTGGSYNSPLHF | TRBD1 | TRBJ1-6 | TRBV7-9 | .
TGTGCCAGCAGAGGGGACAGGGGGCGAGCTTTCTTT | CASRGDRGRAFF | TRBD1 | TRBJ1-1 | TRBV2 | .
TGTGCCAGCAGCGTAGGGACTAGCGGGAGGTATGACCAGTTCTTC | CASSVGTSGRYDQFF | TRBD2 | TRBJ2-1 | TRBV9 | .
TGTGCCAGCAGCCTTCTAACCGGGGAGCTGTTTTTT | CASSLLTGELFF | . | TRBJ2-2 | TRBV3-1/TRBV3-2 | .
TGTGCCAGCAGTGAAAACGTCGGGAGTTTGGCAGATACGCAGTATTTT | CASSENVGSLADTQYF | . | TRBJ2-3 | TRBV2 | .
TGTGCCAGCAGCTTGATGACAGGGTCTGGAAACACCATATATTTT | CASSLMTGSGNTIYF | TRBD1 | TRBJ1-3 | TRBV7-2 | .
TGCAGCGCCGGGACTAGCGGCACCGGGGAGCTGTTTTTT | CSAGTSGTGELFF | TRBD2 | TRBJ2-2 | TRBV29-1 | .
TGTGCCAGCAGCGGACGAGGGAGTTTTGGCTACACCTTC | CASSGRGSFGYTF | . | TRBJ1-2 | TRBV11-2 | .
TGTGCCAGCAGATTCACCAGCGGGGGAGGGCAGTTCTTC | CASRFTSGGGQFF | TRBD2 | TRBJ2-1 | TRBV28 | .
TGTGCCAGCAGCTTACTCCCCCGCGGGACGGGAGCCGGGGAGCTGTTTTTT | CASSLLPRGTGAGELFF | . | TRBJ2-2 | TRBV7-8 | once